This T cell receptor beta chain is drawn from a study of T cells after yellow fever vaccination. As for the study in general: Fractions of low cell number were prepared using SMART-Seq v4 Ultra Low Input. Points from the study as a whole: Clones that expanded after primary vaccination mostly reappeared after the booster (96% CD4, approximately 85% CD8).

Synthesis of TCR cDNA relied on 5'RACE template switching, which attached a universal primer site and UMIs. TCRdb used MiXCR to reprocess the 5' RACE reads, holding one entry per CDR3 protein. Of about 320,000 distinct CDR3 sequences listed, around 4.4% were seen once; the top ten hold around 19%. There are many counts of this clonotype. The antigen remains unidentified. The CDR3 loop spans 13 amino acids. V was cut by 5 bases and J by 7 bases, with 13 bases left in between. Germline V gene sequence: CDR1 SGHTA, CDR2 FQGTGA. The clonotype comes from a man between 18 and 29 years old who received the YFV17D yellow fever vaccine. This sample comprised PBMCs, obtained 15 days after the yellow fever booster vaccination. The gene calls are TRBV7-3 and TRBJ2-3; D is possibly TRBD1 or TRBD2 (6 bases each). The chain's CDR3 is CASSAQGLNTQYF. CDR3 DNA sequence: TGTGCCAGCAGCGCACAGGGACTGAATACGCAGTATTTT.